These 22 T cell receptor beta chains came from one sample sequenced in a study of CD8+ T cells in alopecia areata. Sequencing templates came from extracted RNA that was reverse transcribed into cDNA. Clones were read by immunoSEQ multiplex PCR, and TCRdb kept only the in-frame ones, dropping some. In the table there are around 180,000 clones, around three fifths of which are singletons. The treatment denotes: oral pan-JAK inhibitor, 5-10 mg twice daily. The sample was CD4+ T cells sorted from blood, taken at week 24, from a patient treated with tofacitinib. These receptors came from a human donor with alopecia areata.

This clone was detected once. The chain combines TRBV15 with TRBJ2-1; tentative D call: TRBD2 (6 bases). In germline, CDR1 is LNHNV, CDR2 YYDKDF (reference sequence). V gave up 0 bases and J gave up 9 bases, with 9 bases separating them. The CDR3 is 13 amino acids. The CDR3 DNA follows: TGTGCCACCAGCAGAGATTACGGGAGTGAGCAGTTCTTC. Residues: CATSRDYGSEQFF.

The genes are TRBV19 and TRBJ1-1; D may be TRBD1 (6 bases). CDR1 and CDR2 (germline): LNHDA, SQIVND (reference sequence). Deletions cut 5 bases from V and 2 bases from J, with 12 bases between. CDR3 length: 14 amino acids. The CDR3 sequence is CASSVETGNTEAFF. DNA of the CDR3: TGTGCCAGTAGTGTTGAGACAGGCAACACTGAAGCTTTCTTT. Looking up the rest from reference TRBV19 and TRBJ1-1 gives the full variable domain: DGGITQSPKYLFRKEGQNVTLSCEQNLNHDAMYWYRQDPGQGLRLIYYSQIVNDFQKGDIAEGYSVSREKKESFPLTVTSAQKNPTAFYLCASSVETGNTEAFFGQGTRLTVV.

The V call is TRBV30, the J call TRBJ1-2; 7 bases line up with TRBD1. Trimming took 1 base from V and 2 from J; bases not matched to a gene: 7. Per germline, CDR1 GTSNPN and CDR2 SVGIG (reference sequence). The CDR3 is 15 amino acids. The CDR3 DNA reads TGTGCCTGGAGTGGAAGACAGGGAATGAACTATGGCTACACCTTC. Translating gives CAWSGRQGMNYGYTF.

This rearrangement joins TRBV29-1 to TRBJ2-5, with TRBD2 as a possible D gene (6 bases). Germline V gives CDR1 SQVTM, CDR2 ANQGSEA. The CDR3 covers 14 residues. Trimming stripped 4 bases from V and 1 base from J, with 13 bases between. The CDR3 sequence is CSVGDLKSQETQYF. The CDR3 DNA reads TGCAGCGTTGGGGACTTAAAATCCCAAGAGACCCAGTACTTC. The full variable domain, rest sourced from reference TRBV29-1 and TRBJ2-5, is SAVISQKPSRDICQRGTSLTIQCQVDSQVTMMFWYRQQPGQSLTLIATANQGSEATYESGFVIDKFPISRPNLTFSTLTVSNMSPEDSSIYLCSVGDLKSQETQYFGPGTRLLVL.

The chain employs TRBV30 and TRBJ2-6; unclear D gene. Germline assignment: CDR1 GTSNPN and CDR2 SVGIG (reference sequence). Trimming left V 2 bases short and J 0 bases short, with 5 bases between. This CDR3 comprises 14 residues. CDR3 amino acids: CAWSSVSGANVLTF. The CDR3 DNA reads as TGTGCCTGGAGTTCTGTCTCTGGGGCCAACGTCCTGACTTTC. Based on the CDR3 plus reference TRBV30 and TRBJ2-6, the full variable domain is SQTIHQWPATLVQPVGSPLSLECTVEGTSNPNLYWYRQAAGRGLQLLFYSVGIGQISSEVPQNLSASRPQDRQFILSSKKLLLSDSGFYLCAWSSVSGANVLTFGAGSRLTVL.

This clone was recorded a few times. The chain combines TRBV7-9 with TRBJ2-3; D remains unclear. Germline V gene lookup returns CDR1 SEHNR and CDR2 FQNEAQ (reference sequence). The CDR3 is 15 residues long. The V end was cut by 2 bases, the J end by 3 bases, with 12 bases between. The CDR3 loop reads CASSLTDSRTDTQYF. CDR3 nucleotide sequence: TGTGCCAGCAGCTTAACGGATTCCAGAACAGATACGCAGTATTTT. The full variable domain, in which reference TRBV7-9 and TRBJ2-3 provide the parts outside the CDR3, is DTGVSQNPRHKITKRGQNVTFRCDPISEHNRLYWYRQTLGQGPEFLTYFQNEAQLEKSRLLSDRFSAERPKGSFSTLEIQRTEQGDSAMYLCASSLTDSRTDTQYFGPGTRLTVL.

The chain recombines TRBV4-1 with TRBJ2-7; tentatively, D is TRBD1 or TRBD2 (6 bases each). The CDR3 runs to 15 residues. The germline V gene has CDR1 MGHRA and CDR2 YSYEKL. Trimming took 4 bases from V and 3 from J, leaving 16 bases between them. CDR3 sequence (DNA): TGCGCCAGCAGCCCTGGGGGGCGACAGGTCTACGAGCAGTACTTC. Its translation: CASSPGGRQVYEQYF.

V is TRBV30 and J is TRBJ1-2, with D tentatively TRBD1 (5 bases). V was shortened by 5 bases and J by 3 bases, with 13 bases between the two germline ends. The CDR3 has 13 residues. The germline gives CDR1 GTSNPN, CDR2 SVGIG (reference sequence). As DNA, the CDR3 is TGTGCCTGGGCAAGGCGGGGGGACTATGGCTACACCTTC. This encodes CAWARRGDYGYTF.

The chain combines TRBV25-1 with TRBJ2-7; 7 nucleotides match TRBD1. This CDR3 contains 14 residues. The germline gives CDR1 MGHDK, CDR2 SYGVNS. Trimming took 2 bases from V and 4 from J; bases not matched to a gene: 5. CDR3 sequence reads: CASSETGVLYEQYF. In DNA, the CDR3 is TGTGCCAGCAGTGAAACAGGGGTGTTATACGAGCAGTACTTC.

In this sample, this clone turned up once. The chain links TRBV7-7 to TRBJ2-5; tentative D call: TRBD1 (5 bases). In germline, CDR1 is SSHAT, CDR2 FNYEAQ (reference sequence). Trimming shortened V by 5 bases and J by 3 bases, and 13 bases separated the two germline ends. The CDR3 runs 14 residues. CDR3 nucleotides: TGTGCCAGCAGCCCAACAACAGGAAAAGAGACCCAGTACTTC. This translates into CASSPTTGKETQYF.

The chain employs TRBV4-3 and TRBJ1-2; no clear D gene. Trimming pared 0 bases from V and 0 bases from J, leaving 5 bases between. Germline V lookup: CDR1 LGHNA, CDR2 YSLEER. CDR3 length equals 14 residues. The CDR3 DNA sequence: TGCGCCAGCAGCCAAGACAGTTCTAACTATGGCTACACCTTC. Encoded protein: CASSQDSSNYGYTF.

CDR3 sequence: CASRTDNGETQYF. CDR3 DNA: TGCGCCAGCAGGACCGATAACGGAGAGACCCAGTACTTC. The chain joins TRBV5-1 to TRBJ2-5; unclear D gene. Trimming pared 5 bases from V and 4 bases from J, leaving 12 bases between. CDR3 length: 13 residues. CDR1 and CDR2 (germline): SGHRS, YFSETQ.

This chain joins TRBV5-6 and TRBJ2-6, with D possibly matching TRBD2 (5 bases). V lost 0 bases and J lost 0, with 10 bases in between. CDR1 and CDR2 from the germline V gene are SGHDT and YYEEEE. CDR3 length equals 17 residues. CDR3 bases: TGTGCCAGCAGCTTGGGCAGACTAACCTCTGGGGCCAACGTCCTGACTTTC. Its protein is CASSLGRLTSGANVLTF.

This clone came up a few times. This rearrangement joins TRBV29-1 to TRBJ2-1; D unresolved. The V gene's germline CDR1 is SQVTM and CDR2 ANQGSEA. V was cut by 4 bases and J by 0 bases, with 13 bases left in between. There are 15 residues in the CDR3. CDR3 sequence reads: CSVGASLSSYNEQFF. The DNA of the CDR3 is TGCAGCGTTGGTGCCAGCCTGAGCTCCTACAATGAGCAGTTCTTC.

The chain combines TRBV18 with TRBJ2-3, with a possible D match to TRBD2 (6 bases). With 1 base removed from V and 14 bases from J, the gap between germline ends came to 16 bases. Per the germline V gene, CDR1 is KGHSH and CDR2 is LQKENI. The CDR3 has 13 amino acids. DNA of the CDR3: TGTGCCAGCTCACCACTTCCGGGCGGGGATACGTATTTT. Translated, it gives CASSPLPGGDTYF.

The J gene is TRBJ2-2, the V gene TRBV4-3; D remains unclear. This CDR3 has 14 amino acids. Germline CDR1 LGHNA, CDR2 YSLEER. V gave up 1 base and J gave up 1 base, with 4 bases separating them. CDR3 residues: CASSQGWNTGELFF. The CDR3 nucleotides are TGCGCCAGCAGCCAAGGGTGGAACACCGGGGAGCTGTTTTTT.

In this sample, this clone turned up a few times. The V gene is TRBV29-1, the J gene TRBJ2-1, with D maybe TRBD1 (7 bases). The CDR3 is 15 amino acids. From germline, CDR1 is SQVTM and CDR2 ANQGSEA. V shed 3 bases and J shed 4 bases, with 16 bases lying between them. This chain's CDR3 is CSVDVRGARYNEQFF. CDR3 DNA sequence: TGCAGCGTTGATGTCAGGGGGGCACGTTACAATGAGCAGTTCTTC.

This chain connects TRBV5-1 to TRBJ2-5, with 12 nucleotides matching TRBD2. CDR1 is SGHRS and CDR2 is YFSETQ in the germline V gene. Germline trimming cut 2 bases from V and 4 bases from J; bases unmatched to any gene: 3. The CDR3 has 15 amino acids. The CDR3 DNA reads TGCGCCAGCAGCTTCAAGACTAGCGGGGGAGAGACCCAGTACTTC. Its protein product is CASSFKTSGGETQYF.

There are a few counts of this clone. The chain combines TRBV9 with TRBJ1-5; 9 nucleotides line up with TRBD1. The junction had 4 bases not matched to a gene; V was cut back by 5 bases and J by 4 bases. The germline V gene has CDR1 SGDLS and CDR2 YYNGEE. This CDR3 is 14 amino acids long. This CDR3 reads CASSDGTGNQPQHF. CDR3 sequence (DNA): TGTGCCAGCAGTGACGGGACAGGGAATCAGCCCCAGCATTTT.

This chain uses TRBV5-4 with TRBJ1-5; D is unclear. The CDR3 loop spans 14 amino acids. Trimming took 0 bases from V and 2 from J, leaving 6 bases between them. Germline V gives CDR1 SGHNT, CDR2 YYREEE (reference sequence). The CDR3 nucleotides are TGTGCCAGCAGCTTGGATGCTGGCAATCAGCCCCAGCATTTT. It specifies CASSLDAGNQPQHF. The whole variable domain, remainder taken from reference TRBV5-4 and TRBJ1-5, is ETGVTQSPTHLIKTRGQQVTLRCSSQSGHNTVSWYQQALGQGPQFIFQYYREEENGRGNFPPRFSGLQFPNYSSELNVNALELDDSALYLCASSLDAGNQPQHFGDGTRLSIL.

This chain links TRBV5-6 with TRBJ2-7; D is perhaps TRBD1 (6 bases). The CDR3 totals 11 residues. Trimming pared 4 bases from V and 7 bases from J, leaving 9 bases between. Looked up from germline, CDR1 is SGHDT and CDR2 is YYEEEE. This CDR3 is CASSQRGEQYF. The DNA for the CDR3 is TGTGCCAGCAGCCAGAGGGGGGAGCAGTACTTC.

The rearrangement uses TRBV9 and TRBJ2-3; D uncertain. Germline V gives CDR1 SGDLS, CDR2 YYNGEE. V was shortened by 4 bases and J by 6 bases, with 18 bases between the two germline ends. The CDR3 runs 15 residues. Written as DNA, the CDR3 is TGTGCCAGCAGCCCCCGATTAACCTCGGGTGATACGCAGTATTTT. Translating it yields CASSPRLTSGDTQYF.